This is a list of T cell receptor beta chains from one sample in a study of blood T cells in healthy people across ages. TCRdb re-called the 5' RACE reads with MiXCR, one entry per CDR3 protein. The table includes 600,000 to 1,000,000 distinct CDR3 sequences, 58% detected once. Sequences were obtained from blood. All receptors come from a man aged 30 to 39 in good health. Each CDR3 is given with its conserved first and last residue. Each record gives: V gene, clone size, D gene, J gene, CDR3 DNA, CDR3 protein. The D gene is left open where the match is weak. Some rows mark clone size as missing; the rest say once, few, many or name a class of expanded clone.

V: TRBV7-9
size: few
D: TRBD2
J: TRBJ2-1
DNA: TGTGCCAGCAGCGGACCCCTAGCGGGAGAATACAATGAGCAGTTCTTC
CDR3: CASSGPLAGEYNEQFF

V: TRBV14
size: few
D: .
J: TRBJ2-7
DNA: TGTGCCAGCAGCCAAGACGTGCTCGGCGAGCAGTACTTC
CDR3: CASSQDVLGEQYF

V: TRBV28
size: .
D: .
J: TRBJ2-4
DNA: TGTGCCAGCGGAAGCTGGCGGGACAAAAACATTCAGTACTTC
CDR3: CASGSWRDKNIQYF

V: TRBV7-2
size: few
D: .
J: TRBJ2-5
DNA: TGTGCCAGCAGCTCTCAGACCGGCCCCGTTTTTGGGACCCAGTACTTC
CDR3: CASSSQTGPVFGTQYF

V: TRBV28
size: .
D: .
J: TRBJ2-1
DNA: TGTGCCAGCACACCCTTGAGACTGCACAATGAGCAGTTCTTC
CDR3: CASTPLRLHNEQFF

V: TRBV4-1
size: .
D: TRBD1
J: TRBJ2-7
DNA: TGCGCCAGCAGCCAAGATGGGGACAGTAACTACGAGCAGTACTTC
CDR3: CASSQDGDSNYEQYF

V: TRBV27
size: .
D: .
J: TRBJ2-5
DNA: TGTGCCAGCAGTCCCGGGACAATCAATGAGCAGTACTTC
CDR3: CASSPGTINEQYF

V: TRBV20-1
size: .
D: .
J: TRBJ2-7
DNA: TGCAGCTTAGACTCCCGGAGCGGAAGCTCCTACGAGCAGTACTTC
CDR3: CSLDSRSGSSYEQYF

V: TRBV29-1
size: few
D: .
J: TRBJ2-7
DNA: TGCAGTTCCTCCGGGGAATCTTCCTACGAGCAGTACTTC
CDR3: CSSSGESSYEQYF

V: TRBV7-9
size: .
D: .
J: TRBJ2-7
DNA: TGTGCCAGCAGTCGGAAAGGGGCGCCCTACGAGCAGTACTTC
CDR3: CASSRKGAPYEQYF

V: TRBV12-3/TRBV12-4
size: .
D: .
J: TRBJ2-1
DNA: TGTGCCAGCAGTAGCGAACGGGGTGATGAGCAGTTCTTC
CDR3: CASSSERGDEQFF

V: TRBV29-1
size: .
D: .
J: TRBJ2-7
DNA: TGCAGCGTCGCCCTGCTAGCAGGACTCCGTCGGGAGCAGTACTTC
CDR3: CSVALLAGLRREQYF

V: TRBV29-1
size: few
D: .
J: TRBJ2-6
DNA: TGCAGCGTTGCGGGGGCTGGGGCCAACGTCCTGACTTTC
CDR3: CSVAGAGANVLTF

V: TRBV9
size: .
D: .
J: TRBJ2-1
DNA: TGTGCCAGCAGCGGAACAGCCGATGAGCAGTTCTTC
CDR3: CASSGTADEQFF

V: TRBV15
size: .
D: .
J: TRBJ2-7
DNA: TGTGCCACCAGCAGAGAGGCTAGCGACGACGAGCAGTACTTC
CDR3: CATSREASDDEQYF

V: TRBV12-3/TRBV12-4
size: few
D: .
J: TRBJ1-6
DNA: TGTGCCAGCAGTCAAACAGGTCGCCCTTCACCCCTCCACTTT
CDR3: CASSQTGRPSPLHF

V: TRBV10-3
size: .
D: .
J: TRBJ2-1
DNA: TGTGCCATCAGTACTATAAGGGGGGACAATGAGCAGTTCTTC
CDR3: CAISTIRGDNEQFF

V: TRBV10-3
size: few
D: .
J: TRBJ2-3
DNA: TGTGCCATCAGCGAACAGGGAACCACAGATACGCAGTATTTT
CDR3: CAISEQGTTDTQYF

V: TRBV5-1
size: once
D: .
J: TRBJ1-1
DNA: TGCGCCAGCAGCTTGGATTCCGGGCTGGCTTTCTTT
CDR3: CASSLDSGLAFF

V: TRBV11-2
size: .
D: .
J: TRBJ1-1
DNA: TGTGCCAGCAGGGAAGGGGGGTGGGCCGAAGCTTTCTTT
CDR3: CASREGGWAEAFF

V: TRBV29-1
size: .
D: TRBD2
J: TRBJ2-3
DNA: TGCAGCGTCAGCGGGGGGGTTAACACAGATACGCAGTATTTT
CDR3: CSVSGGVNTDTQYF

V: TRBV12-3/TRBV12-4
size: few
D: .
J: TRBJ1-5
DNA: TGTGCCAGCAGTTTCTCAGGGGCGGGCCCTCAGCCCCAGCATTTT
CDR3: CASSFSGAGPQPQHF

V: TRBV20-1
size: .
D: .
J: TRBJ2-1
DNA: TGCAGTGCTAGATCTTTGGGCTACAATGAGCAGTTCTTC
CDR3: CSARSLGYNEQFF

V: TRBV4-3
size: .
D: TRBD2
J: TRBJ2-1
DNA: TGCGCCAGCAGCCAGGGACTAGCGGGTACCTACGAGCAGTTCTTC
CDR3: CASSQGLAGTYEQFF

V: TRBV28
size: .
D: .
J: TRBJ1-1
DNA: TGTGCCAGCAGCTCCTCGGGCAGCCTGAACACTGAAGCTTTCTTT
CDR3: CASSSSGSLNTEAFF

V: TRBV28
size: .
D: .
J: TRBJ1-1
DNA: TGTGCCAGCACCCCTCGGGACACTGAAGCTTTCTTT
CDR3: CASTPRDTEAFF

V: TRBV9
size: .
D: TRBD2
J: TRBJ2-7
DNA: TGTATACACCGGAGCGGGGACTCCTACGAGCAGTACTTC
CDR3: CIHRSGDSYEQYF

V: TRBV10-3
size: .
D: .
J: TRBJ2-5
DNA: TGTGCCATCAGGAGGGAGAGTGCAGGAGAGACCCAGTACTTC
CDR3: CAIRRESAGETQYF

V: TRBV7-2
size: .
D: .
J: TRBJ2-3
DNA: TGTGCCAGCAGCGTCCGGGGGAACACAGATACGCAGTATTTT
CDR3: CASSVRGNTDTQYF

V: TRBV12-5
size: few
D: TRBD2
J: TRBJ2-5
DNA: TGTGCTAGTGCTATGGTAACTAGCGGGGGCGAGACCCAGTACTTC
CDR3: CASAMVTSGGETQYF

V: TRBV6-2/TRBV6-3
size: .
D: TRBD1
J: TRBJ2-4
DNA: TGTGCCAGCAGTTACTCGGGACAGAGAAACATTCAGTACTTC
CDR3: CASSYSGQRNIQYF

V: TRBV5-1
size: .
D: .
J: TRBJ2-3
DNA: TGCGCCAGCAGCTTGTCTGGCGGGGCTACCACAGATACGCAGTATTTT
CDR3: CASSLSGGATTDTQYF

V: TRBV27
size: .
D: TRBD2
J: TRBJ2-3
DNA: TGTGCCAGCAGTTCCGAGCGGGGAAAGCAGTATTTT
CDR3: CASSSERGKQYF

V: TRBV6-5
size: many
D: .
J: TRBJ2-7
DNA: TGTGCCAGCAGTTACAGATCCCATCACGAGCAGTACTTC
CDR3: CASSYRSHHEQYF

V: TRBV19
size: .
D: TRBD1
J: TRBJ2-7
DNA: TGTGCCAGTACCCCTAGACAGGGGGCCTCCTACGAGCAGTACTTC
CDR3: CASTPRQGASYEQYF

V: TRBV20-1
size: .
D: TRBD2
J: TRBJ2-3
DNA: TGCAGTGCCCCCGGACTAGCGACAGATACGCAGTATTTT
CDR3: CSAPGLATDTQYF

V: TRBV7-2
size: .
D: .
J: TRBJ1-2
DNA: TGTGCCAGCAGCTTAGATGGTTTTCAGCGTCGTGGCTACACCTTC
CDR3: CASSLDGFQRRGYTF

V: TRBV10-3
size: .
D: TRBD2
J: TRBJ2-7
DNA: TGTGCCATCAGCGACACTAGCGGTGACTACGAGCAGTACTTC
CDR3: CAISDTSGDYEQYF

V: TRBV29-1
size: .
D: .
J: TRBJ1-1
DNA: TGCAGCGTAAGCCCCAGACTGAACACTGAAGCTTTCTTT
CDR3: CSVSPRLNTEAFF

V: TRBV7-9
size: .
D: TRBD2
J: TRBJ2-7
DNA: TGTGCCAGCAGCGCATCCGGGACTAGCGGGGCTAAGGGCTACGAGCAGTACTTC
CDR3: CASSASGTSGAKGYEQYF

V: TRBV20-1
size: once
D: .
J: TRBJ1-2
DNA: TGCAGTGCCCCGCCCCGAACATCCTATGGCTACACCTTC
CDR3: CSAPPRTSYGYTF

V: TRBV12-3/TRBV12-4
size: .
D: TRBD1
J: TRBJ2-7
DNA: TGTGCCAGCAGTCCCTCAGGGACAGGGGGCTACGAGCAGTACTTC
CDR3: CASSPSGTGGYEQYF

V: TRBV27
size: .
D: TRBD1
J: TRBJ1-5
DNA: TGTGCCAGCAGTTTTTCGACAGGGGCAAATCAGCCCCAGCATTTT
CDR3: CASSFSTGANQPQHF

V: TRBV4-3
size: .
D: .
J: TRBJ2-3
DNA: TGCGCCAGCAGCCGTGGTAGCGGTTACACAGATACGCAGTATTTT
CDR3: CASSRGSGYTDTQYF

V: TRBV3-1
size: .
D: .
J: TRBJ2-5
DNA: TGTGCCAGCTCTGGGGCAGAGACCCAGTACTTC
CDR3: CASSGAETQYF

V: TRBV20-1
size: .
D: .
J: TRBJ2-1
DNA: TGCAGTGCTAGAGATCGGACTCCACCCGTAAATGAGCAGTTCTTC
CDR3: CSARDRTPPVNEQFF

V: TRBV6-1
size: few
D: .
J: TRBJ2-6
DNA: TGTGCCAGCAGCAACAGTGGGAACCCGTCTGGGGCCAACGTCCTGACTTTC
CDR3: CASSNSGNPSGANVLTF

V: TRBV5-1
size: .
D: TRBD2
J: TRBJ2-3
DNA: TGCGCCAGCAGCCCGCTGACTAGCGGGGGGCTCTATACTAGCACAGATACGCAGTATTTT
CDR3: CASSPLTSGGLYTSTDTQYF

V: TRBV30
size: .
D: TRBD1
J: TRBJ2-7
DNA: TGTGCCTGGAGTGGACAGGGGGGCGCCGCGTACGAGCAGTACTTC
CDR3: CAWSGQGGAAYEQYF

V: TRBV20-1
size: .
D: .
J: TRBJ2-5
DNA: TGCAGTGCTAGAGCCCGAGGGGGCCAAGAGACCCAGTACTTC
CDR3: CSARARGGQETQYF

V: TRBV5-1
size: .
D: .
J: TRBJ1-2
DNA: TGCGCCAGCAGCTTGGGGCCGGGAGGGGTCGGAACCGCTGGCTACACCTTC
CDR3: CASSLGPGGVGTAGYTF